The 27 T cell receptor beta chains below come from one sample, sequenced in a study of blood T cell repertoires in COVID-19. The method was immunoSEQ multiplex PCR; TCRdb's version includes in-frame clones alone and lacks a portion of them. The sample shows approximately 210,000 clones, roughly four fifths of them seen only once. Sample: peripheral blood. These receptors were taken from a woman older than 75 with COVID-19, enrolled during active disease.

The rearrangement joins TRBV19 to TRBJ1-3; no clear D. V was cut by 1 base and J by 0 bases, with 16 bases left in between. Germline CDR1 LNHDA, CDR2 SQIVND (reference sequence). The CDR3 extends over 18 amino acids. The CDR3 loop reads CASSIVQSGSYSGNTIYF. The CDR3 coding sequence is TGTGCCAGTAGTATAGTACAGTCGGGGAGCTACTCTGGAAACACCATATATTTT.

The chain links TRBV2 to TRBJ1-6; D is ambiguous. Trimming removed 5 bases at V and 6 bases at J, with 14 bases between. Germline V gene sequence: CDR1 SNHLY, CDR2 FYNNEI. CDR3 length equals 15 residues. The CDR3 DNA reads as TGTGCCAGCAGTCCTCTCCCGGGTGGTAATTCACCCCTCCACTTT. It yields the protein CASSPLPGGNSPLHF.

In its sample, this clone was seen a few times. V gene TRBV11-2 combines with J gene TRBJ1-2, with TRBD1 as a possible D gene (5 bases). The V end was cut by 0 bases, the J end by 11 bases, with 16 bases between. CDR1 is SGHAT, CDR2 FQNNGV, per germline. This CDR3 comprises 14 residues. CDR3 protein: CASSLESVGQAYTF. The CDR3, as DNA: TGTGCCAGCAGCTTAGAGTCCGTGGGGCAGGCGTACACCTTC.

This clone was counted between two and nine times. V and J are TRBV6-1 and TRBJ2-7, with D possibly matching TRBD1 (5 bases). The CDR3 spans 16 residues. The germline V and J ends were trimmed by 2 bases and 1 base, with 15 bases remaining between them. Germline CDR1 reads MNHNS; CDR2 reads SASEGT. CDR3 in DNA: TGTGCCAGCAGTGAACTGGGGCAGGGTAGGTCCTACGAGCAGTACTTC. It is translated as CASSELGQGRSYEQYF.

This clone appeared a few times. This sequence joins TRBV3-1 (or the pseudogene TRBV3-2) and TRBJ1-2; D is undetermined. This CDR3 contains 13 residues. Germline CDR1 and CDR2: LGHDT and YNNKEL (reference sequence). Trimming left V 4 bases short and J 1 base short, with 7 bases between. The CDR3 region is CASSPRDNYGYTF. DNA for the CDR3: TGTGCCAGCAGCCCGCGGGATAACTATGGCTACACCTTC.

This sequence joins TRBV9 and TRBJ2-1, with TRBD2 matching 8 bases. Germline assignment: CDR1 SGDLS and CDR2 YYNGEE. With V trimmed by 3 bases and J by 3 bases, 2 bases remained unmatched. This CDR3 comprises 14 residues. Here the CDR3 reads CASSAGTSYNEQFF. CDR3 nucleotide sequence: TGTGCCAGCAGCGCAGGGACTAGCTACAATGAGCAGTTCTTC.

The chain is built from TRBV6-5 and TRBJ1-5; 9 bases are shared with TRBD1. Germline lookup yields CDR1 MNHEY and CDR2 SVGAGI. V lost 6 bases, J lost 7 bases, and 7 bases stayed unmatched. This CDR3 region has 14 residues. CDR3 in amino acids: CASRPGQGRQPQHF. The CDR3 bases are TGTGCCAGCAGACCGGGACAGGGCCGCCAGCCCCAGCATTTT.

V usage is TRBV3-1 (or the pseudogene TRBV3-2) and J usage is TRBJ2-7, with 10 bases identical to TRBD2. Germline V lookup: CDR1 LGHDT, CDR2 YNNKEL (reference sequence). V shed 4 bases, J shed 5 bases, and the junction held 5 bases outside the gene matches. The CDR3 consists of 14 residues. CDR3 region: CASSRASGSHEQYF. The DNA for the CDR3 is TGTGCCAGCAGCCGGGCTAGCGGGAGCCACGAGCAGTACTTC.

The chain recombines TRBV7-3 with TRBJ1-1; D not resolved. Between the trimmed V and J ends, which lost 1 base and 8 bases, there was a span of 11 bases. This CDR3 has 13 residues. Germline CDR1 is SGHTA and CDR2 is FQGTGA. The DNA of the CDR3 is TGTGCCAGCAGCTTAAAGGCAGACTCCGAAGCTTTCTTT. Amino acids: CASSLKADSEAFF.

Here the CDR3 reads CAIRPSSGQETQYF. The CDR3, as DNA: TGTGCCATCAGACCTTCTAGCGGCCAAGAGACCCAGTACTTC. The V gene is TRBV10-3, the J gene TRBJ2-5; TRBD2 aligns across 7 bases. J gave up 1 base and V 6 bases, and 5 bases lay outside the gene matches. Germline V gene sequence: CDR1 ENHRY, CDR2 SYGVKD. CDR3 length: 14 residues.

The chain links TRBV5-1 to TRBJ2-5, with D perhaps TRBD1 (6 bases). Near its end, the DNA agrees better with TRBJ2-7, so the J call may be wrong. CDR3 size: 16 residues. Per the germline V gene, CDR1 is SGHRS and CDR2 is YFSETQ. The CDR3 coding sequence is TGCGCCAGCAGCTCTTCTACGACAGGCGCAGTCGCCGAGCAGTACTTC. Protein sequence: CASSSSTTGAVAEQYF.

V is TRBV27 and J is TRBJ2-4, with TRBD2 identical over 10 bases. Germline V gene data show CDR1 as MNHEY and CDR2 as SMNVEV (reference sequence). V lost 3 bases, J lost 1 base, and 12 bases stayed unmatched. The CDR3 spans 19 residues. CDR3 nucleotide sequence: TGTGCCAGCAGTTTGAGCGGGAGGGCCAAAGAGGGCGCCAAAAACATTCAGTACTTC. Protein sequence: CASSLSGRAKEGAKNIQYF.

The chain has TRBV14 and TRBJ1-6; D may be TRBD1 (6 bases). The CDR3 is 15 residues long. Germline-derived CDR1 and CDR2 are SGHDN and FVKESK. The V end was cut by 4 bases, the J end by 12 bases, with 19 bases between. CDR3 nucleotides: TGTGCCAGCAGCCGCTCAGGGGCCCCGGGGGGACCCCTCCACTTT. It is translated as CASSRSGAPGGPLHF.

The rearrangement uses TRBV9 and TRBJ2-2, with 7 bases aligning to TRBD1. The V gene's germline CDR1 is SGDLS and CDR2 YYNGEE. V trimming: 3 bases; J trimming: 4 bases; junction bases outside the gene matches: 6. The CDR3 contains 15 residues. CDR3 region: CASSAQGTSTGELFF. The CDR3 DNA is TGTGCCAGCAGCGCACAGGGGACGTCCACCGGGGAGCTGTTTTTT.

The gene calls are TRBV6-5 and TRBJ2-7; 7 positions match TRBD1. Germline trimming cut 6 bases from V and 6 bases from J; bases unmatched to any gene: 8. This CDR3 is 13 amino acids long. Germline CDR1 and CDR2: MNHEY and SVGAGI. The CDR3 here is CASRRQGTSEQYF. The CDR3 nucleotides are TGTGCCAGCAGAAGACAGGGTACGAGCGAGCAGTACTTC.

This clone has more than one count but fewer than ten. V is TRBV5-1 and J is TRBJ1-2, with 8 bases lining up with TRBD1. Germline V CDR1 and CDR2: SGHRS, YFSETQ. The ends lost 4 bases at V and 3 bases at J; junction bases unmatched: 14. The CDR3 covers 17 residues. The CDR3, as DNA: TGCGCCAGCAGCCCGGAAGGAGGGCAGGGGGCTTACTATGGCTACACCTTC. Translating gives CASSPEGGQGAYYGYTF. The whole variable domain, filled in from reference TRBV5-1 and TRBJ1-2, reads KAGVTQTPRYLIKTRGQQVTLSCSPISGHRSVSWYQQTPGQGLQFLFEYFSETQRNKGNFPGRFSGRQFSNSRSEMNVSTLELGDSALYLCASSPEGGQGAYYGYTFGSGTRLTVV.

J is TRBJ1-1 and V is TRBV2, with D maybe TRBD1 (6 bases). Germline values: CDR1 SNHLY, CDR2 FYNNEI. V gave up 10 bases and J gave up 11 bases, with 20 bases separating them. This CDR3 contains 12 residues. CDR3 nucleotides: TGTGCCACCCGTCCCCTACAGGGTCGGGCTTTCTTT. It is translated as CATRPLQGRAFF.

This chain uses TRBV3-1 (or the pseudogene TRBV3-2) with TRBJ2-2; TRBD2 matches 7 bases. J lost 8 bases, V lost 4 bases, and 7 bases had no gene match. The CDR3 consists of 14 residues. The germline V gene encodes CDR1 LGHDT and CDR2 YNNKEL (reference sequence). The CDR3 nucleotides are TGTGCCAGCAGCCCGCGGACTAGTAGGGGGGAGCTGTTTTTT. This gives the protein CASSPRTSRGELFF.

The J gene is TRBJ1-4, the V gene TRBV5-1; TRBD1 agrees at 9 bases. Germline-derived CDR1 and CDR2 are SGHRS and YFSETQ. The V gene end was trimmed by 6 bases and the J gene end by 0 bases; junction bases not matched to a gene: 6. This CDR3 comprises 16 residues. In DNA form, the CDR3 reads TGCGCCAGCAAAAGGACAGGGGACACAACTAATGAAAAACTGTTTTTT. Translating gives CASKRTGDTTNEKLFF. Full variable domain (remainder filled in from reference TRBV5-1 and TRBJ1-4): KAGVTQTPRYLIKTRGQQVTLSCSPISGHRSVSWYQQTPGQGLQFLFEYFSETQRNKGNFPGRFSGRQFSNSRSEMNVSTLELGDSALYLCASKRTGDTTNEKLFFGSGTQLSVL.

The chain has TRBV13 and TRBJ2-7; D not certain. The CDR3 consists of 15 residues. Trimming took off 2 bases at V and 2 bases at J, with 13 bases between the two ends. The germline V gene has CDR1 PRHDT and CDR2 FYEKMQ (reference sequence). Here the CDR3 reads CASSLQAPKTYEQYF. As DNA, the CDR3 is TGTGCCAGCAGCTTACAAGCACCAAAGACCTACGAGCAGTACTTC.

This chain connects TRBV6-5 to TRBJ1-4, with D maybe TRBD1 (6 bases). From germline, CDR1 is MNHEY and CDR2 SVGAGI. The CDR3 is made up of 15 amino acids. V lost 6 bases and J lost 5, with 16 bases in between. The CDR3 nucleotides are TGTGCCAGCAGAACCGGGGGGCCCGCAAATGAAAAACTGTTTTTT. Translation gives CASRTGGPANEKLFF.

The chain has TRBV11-2 and TRBJ2-1, with D perhaps TRBD2 (6 bases). Trimming pared 6 bases from V and 5 bases from J, leaving 20 bases between. The V gene's germline CDR1 is SGHAT and CDR2 FQNNGV. The CDR3 length is 16 residues. The CDR3 DNA follows: TGTGCCAGCAGGTCCCCGGAGGGGTTCACGGACAATGAGCAGTTCTTC. Its translation is CASRSPEGFTDNEQFF.

The V call is TRBV10-3, the J call TRBJ1-6; tentatively, D is TRBD1 (5 bases). CDR1 and CDR2 from the germline V gene are ENHRY and SYGVKD. The CDR3 is made up of 15 amino acids. V was clipped by 10 bases and J by 8 bases, with 21 bases between them. CDR3 nucleotides: TGTGCCACCGCCCCCAGGGAGGGTGTTGATTCACCCCTCCACTTT. Translation gives CATAPREGVDSPLHF.

The chain carries TRBV9 and TRBJ1-4; tentatively, D is TRBD1 (5 bases). Trimming shortened V by 0 bases and J by 0 bases, and 15 bases separated the two germline ends. Per the germline V gene, CDR1 is SGDLS and CDR2 is YYNGEE. This CDR3 spans 18 amino acids. This CDR3 reads CASSVGASGGSTNEKLFF. In nucleotides, the CDR3 is TGTGCCAGCAGCGTAGGCGCCTCCGGGGGATCAACTAATGAAAAACTGTTTTTT.

On this clone: Other DNA variants within this sample encode the same CDR3. The chain links TRBV5-1 to TRBJ2-3; D is unresolved. The CDR3 covers 14 residues. The germline V and J ends were trimmed by 0 bases and 4 bases, with 9 bases remaining between them. Germline CDR1 SGHRS, CDR2 YFSETQ. The CDR3 nucleotides are TGCGCCAGCAGCTTGGCCGGTGTCCCAGATACGCAGTATTTT. Its protein product is CASSLAGVPDTQYF. The whole variable domain, remainder taken from reference TRBV5-1 and TRBJ2-3, is KAGVTQTPRYLIKTRGQQVTLSCSPISGHRSVSWYQQTPGQGLQFLFEYFSETQRNKGNFPGRFSGRQFSNSRSEMNVSTLELGDSALYLCASSLAGVPDTQYFGPGTRLTVL.

The CDR3: CASSLGDRGSGYTF. The CDR3, as DNA: TGCGCCAGCAGCTTAGGGGACAGGGGAAGTGGCTACACCTTC. This chain uses TRBV5-1 with TRBJ1-2; 10 nucleotides line up with TRBD1. Germline V lookup: CDR1 SGHRS, CDR2 YFSETQ. V lost 2 bases and J lost 7; bases outside the gene matches: 5. The CDR3 extends over 14 amino acids.

J is TRBJ1-3 and V is TRBV6-4; no definite D call. Trimming took 0 bases from V and 0 from J, leaving 15 bases between them. The germline V gene has CDR1 MRHNA and CDR2 SNTAGT. This CDR3 has 18 amino acids. CDR3 nucleotide sequence: TGTGCCAGCAGTGACTCGAAACCCCTCGGGGTCTCTGGAAACACCATATATTTT. Translating gives CASSDSKPLGVSGNTIYF.